Below are 32 T cell receptor beta chains sequenced from a single sample in a study of T cell responses to AZD1222 COVID-19 vaccine. Only in-frame clones appear in the TCRdb table, and some are missing; sequencing was by immunoSEQ multiplex PCR. The sample has around 130,000 clones, approximately 90% seen once. The sample here was peripheral blood, taken on day 0 of AZD1222 vaccination. These receptors came from an adult in good health.

The genes are TRBV27 and TRBJ2-7; 10 bases are shared with TRBD1. CDR3 size: 14 residues. Germline V gene sequence: CDR1 MNHEY, CDR2 SMNVEV (reference sequence). After removal of 3 bases from V and 6 bases from J, the junction contained 5 bases not matched to a gene. DNA of the CDR3: TGTGCCAGCAGTTTTTTGGACAGGGGGACCGAGCAGTACTTC. Encoded protein: CASSFLDRGTEQYF.

This clone was seen only once. This chain connects TRBV5-1 to TRBJ2-7; 16 bases fit TRBD2. The CDR3 sequence is 14 residues long. Germline loops: CDR1 SGHRS, CDR2 YFSETQ. J lost 13 bases, V lost 3 bases, and 7 bases had no gene match. DNA of the CDR3: TGCGCCAGCAGCTCGGGACTAGCGGGAGGGCCGGACTACTTC. This translates into CASSSGLAGGPDYF.

The rearrangement joins TRBV6-5 to TRBJ1-2; no definite D call. The CDR3 loop spans 16 amino acids. The germline gives CDR1 MNHEY, CDR2 SVGAGI. Trimming removed 0 bases at V and 5 bases at J, with 16 bases between. The CDR3 loop reads CASSYSGLAEDYGYTF. CDR3 DNA sequence: TGTGCCAGCAGTTACTCGGGCCTGGCGGAAGATTATGGCTACACCTTC.

V gene TRBV28 combines with J gene TRBJ1-2, with D tentatively TRBD1 (5 bases). Trimming cost V 3 bases and J 2 bases, with 10 bases left between them. This CDR3 comprises 14 residues. Per germline, CDR1 MDHEN and CDR2 SYDVKM. This CDR3 reads CASSFQGLNYGYTF. The CDR3 DNA sequence: TGTGCCAGCAGTTTTCAGGGACTAAACTATGGCTACACCTTC.

This chain links TRBV11-1 with TRBJ2-7; the match to TRBD1 covers 7 bases. Germline V gene data show CDR1 as SGHAT and CDR2 as FQDESV (reference sequence). With 5 bases clipped from V and 3 bases from J, the junction kept 4 bases outside the gene matches. The CDR3 contains 13 residues. The CDR3 DNA sequence: TGTGCCAGCAGCCAAGACAGGGACTACGAGCAGTACTTC. The encoded protein is CASSQDRDYEQYF.

The chain employs TRBV7-2 and TRBJ2-4; D unresolved. In germline, CDR1 is SGHTA, CDR2 FQGNSA. The CDR3 is 16 residues long. Trimming stripped 5 bases from V and 0 bases from J, with 14 bases between. CDR3 loop: CASSHNTGLAKNIQYF. In DNA form, the CDR3 reads TGTGCCAGCAGCCACAATACCGGGTTAGCCAAAAACATTCAGTACTTC.

The genes are TRBV19 and TRBJ2-4; the D gene is possibly TRBD2 (6 bases). The CDR3 consists of 15 residues. Between the trimmed V and J ends, which lost 9 bases and 0 bases, there was a span of 15 bases. CDR1 and CDR2 from the germline V gene are LNHDA and SQIVND (reference sequence). Written as DNA, the CDR3 is TGTGCCAGCCTCGAGGGGCGGGGAGCCAAAAACATTCAGTACTTC. Protein product: CASLEGRGAKNIQYF.

This rearrangement joins TRBV28 to TRBJ1-5, with TRBD1 as a possible D gene (5 bases). This CDR3 is built from 16 residues. Germline assignment: CDR1 MDHEN and CDR2 SYDVKM. V lost 5 bases, J lost 2 bases, and 16 bases lay in between. Written as DNA, the CDR3 is TGTGCCAGCAGTCCGGAGGCAGGGTTGGGCAATCAGCCCCAGCATTTT. This translates into CASSPEAGLGNQPQHF. Supplemented by reference TRBV28 and TRBJ1-5, the full variable domain reads DVKVTQSSRYLVKRTGEKVFLECVQDMDHENMFWYRQDPGLGLRLIYFSYDVKMKEKGDIPEGYSVSREKKERFSLILESASTNQTSMYLCASSPEAGLGNQPQHFGDGTRLSIL.

In its sample, this clone was seen a few times. The chain combines TRBV7-6 with TRBJ1-6; 7 positions match TRBD1. J lost 5 bases, V lost 4 bases, and 5 bases had no gene match. This CDR3 is built from 15 residues. CDR1 is SGHVS, CDR2 FNYEAQ, per germline. The CDR3 reads CASSSFQGDNSPLHF. The CDR3 region has the DNA TGTGCCAGCAGCTCTTTCCAGGGGGATAATTCACCCCTCCACTTT.

There are a few counts of this clone. The chain couples TRBV28 to TRBJ1-5, with TRBD1 matching 10 bases. Germline V lookup: CDR1 MDHEN, CDR2 SYDVKM. CDR3 size: 18 residues. The junction had 12 bases not matched to a gene; V was cut back by 6 bases and J by 1 base. CDR3 in amino acids: CASSHPTRTGGSNQPQHF. In DNA form, the CDR3 reads TGTGCCAGCAGCCACCCGACTCGGACAGGGGGGAGCAATCAGCCCCAGCATTTT.

The CDR3 is CASSQDILGQANTGELFF. In DNA form, the CDR3 reads TGCGCCAGCAGCCAAGATATTCTCGGACAGGCGAACACCGGGGAGCTGTTTTTT. The chain links TRBV4-1 to TRBJ2-2, with 7 bases that match TRBD1. CDR3 length: 18 amino acids. Trimming took 0 bases from V and 0 from J; bases not matched to a gene: 7. Germline V gene data show CDR1 as MGHRA and CDR2 as YSYEKL.

This rearrangement joins TRBV19 to TRBJ1-6, with D uncertain. The CDR3 runs to 15 residues. Per germline, CDR1 LNHDA and CDR2 SQIVND (reference sequence). V was shortened by 2 bases and J by 3 bases, with 8 bases between the two germline ends. This CDR3 reads CASSIRTHYNSPLHF. In DNA, the CDR3 is TGTGCCAGTAGTATACGGACCCACTATAATTCACCCCTCCACTTT.

This sequence joins TRBV21-1 and TRBJ1-2; the D segment call TRBD1 is taken from the table without a DNA check. TRBV21-1 is a listed pseudogene. This CDR3 region has 15 residues. The CDR3 protein is CASSKGDRANYGYTF. The CDR3 coding sequence is TGTGCCAGCAGCAAAGGAGACAGAGCTAACTATGGCTACACCTTC.

Here the CDR3 reads CATSDPRLGDQPQHF. CDR3 bases: TGTGCCACCAGTGACCCGAGGTTGGGGGACCAGCCCCAGCATTTT. The chain carries TRBV24-1 and TRBJ1-5; a possible D gene is TRBD1 (5 bases). This CDR3 has 15 residues. The germline V gene encodes CDR1 KGHDR and CDR2 SFDVKD. V was clipped by 4 bases and J by 7 bases, with 16 bases between them.

J is TRBJ2-6 and V is TRBV12-3 or TRBV12-4, with D unresolved. The germline V and J ends were trimmed by 7 bases and 4 bases, with 8 bases remaining between them. The CDR3 sequence is 13 residues long. The CDR3 DNA sequence: TGTGCCAGCACCGTATCCGGGGCCAACGTCCTGACTTTC. It translates to CASTVSGANVLTF.

V is TRBV11-2 and J is TRBJ1-6; 8 bases map to TRBD1. This CDR3 is built from 16 residues. Trimming removed 2 bases from V and 8 bases from J; junction bases left unmatched: 8. The germline V gene encodes CDR1 SGHAT and CDR2 FQNNGV. The CDR3 loop reads CASSLPWTGSHSPLHF. CDR3 DNA: TGTGCCAGCAGCTTACCTTGGACAGGGTCTCATTCACCCCTCCACTTT.

This chain joins TRBV18 and TRBJ1-5; the D gene is possibly TRBD1 (5 bases). Trimming shortened V by 3 bases and J by 11 bases, and 20 bases separated the two germline ends. This CDR3 is 15 amino acids long. Germline-derived CDR1 and CDR2 are KGHSH and LQKENI. CDR3 sequence (DNA): TGTGCCAGCTCACCGGACACGGTCTTGGTCTTAGCCCAGCATTTT. Protein sequence: CASSPDTVLVLAQHF.

CDR3 sequence: CASSLVGGDVTGELFF. The CDR3 nucleotides are TGCGCCAGCAGCTTGGTAGGGGGCGATGTAACCGGGGAGCTGTTTTTT. This rearrangement joins TRBV5-1 to TRBJ2-2, with 7 bases lining up with TRBD1. J lost 5 bases, V lost 0 bases, and 7 bases had no gene match. Germline V CDR1 and CDR2: SGHRS, YFSETQ. The CDR3 loop spans 16 amino acids. The variable domain in full, with the rest retrieved from reference TRBV5-1 and TRBJ2-2, is KAGVTQTPRYLIKTRGQQVTLSCSPISGHRSVSWYQQTPGQGLQFLFEYFSETQRNKGNFPGRFSGRQFSNSRSEMNVSTLELGDSALYLCASSLVGGDVTGELFFGEGSRLTVL.

The rearrangement joins TRBV5-5 to TRBJ1-1, with 7 positions matching TRBD1. J was trimmed by 7 bases and V by 5 bases; bases with no gene match: 5. This CDR3 region has 12 residues. Germline values: CDR1 SGHKS, CDR2 YYEKEE (reference sequence). CDR3 DNA sequence: TGTGCCAGCAGTCTCCGGGACAGTGAAGCTTTCTTT. This gives the protein CASSLRDSEAFF.

The V and J genes are TRBV30 and TRBJ1-1; 11 positions agree with TRBD1. After removal of 5 bases from V and 5 bases from J, the junction contained 10 bases not matched to a gene. Germline V gene data show CDR1 as GTSNPN and CDR2 as SVGIG (reference sequence). CDR3 length: 15 residues. DNA for the CDR3: TGTGCCTGGTTAGTTGGGACAGGGGGGATAACTGAAGCTTTCTTT. Its protein product is CAWLVGTGGITEAFF.

V usage is TRBV29-1 and J usage is TRBJ2-3; D possibly corresponds to TRBD1 (6 bases). CDR1 is SQVTM and CDR2 is ANQGSEA in the germline V gene. V lost 3 bases to trimming and J lost 2 bases, with 9 bases between them. CDR3 length: 13 residues. For the CDR3, the DNA is TGCAGCGTTGAGGGACACCTCACAGATACGCAGTATTTT. Amino acids: CSVEGHLTDTQYF.

Written as DNA, the CDR3 is TGTGCCAGCAGTCCAGCGGGGCTCTCAGATACGCAGTATTTT. Its protein is CASSPAGLSDTQYF. V gene TRBV2 combines with J gene TRBJ2-3; TRBD2 matches at 7 bases. CDR3 length: 14 amino acids. Unmatched junction bases numbered 6, after V lost 5 bases and J lost 4 bases. CDR1 SNHLY and CDR2 FYNNEI come from the germline V gene.

The CDR3 DNA reads as TGCGCCAGCAGCCAAGATGGGGGAGCCAGCTCTGGGGCCAACGTCCTGACTTTC. It specifies CASSQDGGASSGANVLTF. The chain combines TRBV4-1 with TRBJ2-6; perhaps D is TRBD1 or TRBD2 (5 bases each). V lost 0 bases to trimming and J lost 0 bases, with 12 bases between them. The germline V gene encodes CDR1 MGHRA and CDR2 YSYEKL. The CDR3 consists of 18 residues.

The rearrangement uses TRBV28 and TRBJ1-2; TRBD1 is a possible D gene (5 bases). The CDR3 length is 13 residues. CDR1 is MDHEN, CDR2 SYDVKM, per germline. Trimming cost V 3 bases and J 7 bases, with 12 bases left between them. For the CDR3, the DNA is TGTGCCAGCAGTTTGTACAGGCATGGTGGCTACACCTTC. Its translation is CASSLYRHGGYTF.

The chain combines TRBV5-6 with TRBJ1-6; D is perhaps TRBD1 (6 bases). Germline lookup yields CDR1 SGHDT and CDR2 YYEEEE. The CDR3 spans 16 residues. With 6 bases removed from V and 6 bases from J, the gap between germline ends came to 19 bases. For the CDR3, the DNA is TGTGCCAGCATGCGCGGGGGCCTATCGTCTAATTCACCCCTCCACTTT. It translates to CASMRGGLSSNSPLHF.

The V gene is TRBV29-1, the J gene TRBJ1-1, with 7 positions matching TRBD1. The V gene's germline CDR1 is SQVTM and CDR2 ANQGSEA. CDR3 length equals 13 residues. Trimming at V came to 7 bases and at J to 11 bases, leaving 16 bases not matched to a gene. This chain's CDR3 is CSAGRQQGGLAFF. CDR3 bases: TGCAGCGCTGGGAGACAGCAGGGGGGGTTGGCTTTCTTT.

This chain joins TRBV7-9 and TRBJ1-2, with D unresolved. V was cut by 5 bases and J by 8 bases, with 12 bases left in between. This CDR3 region has 12 residues. Germline CDR1 is SEHNR and CDR2 is FQNEAQ (reference sequence). CDR3 nucleotides: TGTGCCAGCAGCCCTTCAGGTGGCGGCTACACCTTC. This gives the protein CASSPSGGGYTF.

This clone was recorded only once. J is TRBJ2-1 and V is TRBV7-9; D not certain. Germline V gene lookup returns CDR1 SEHNR and CDR2 FQNEAQ (reference sequence). Trimming stripped 1 base from V and 5 bases from J, with 9 bases between. This CDR3 spans 14 amino acids. In DNA form, the CDR3 reads TGTGCCAGCAGCTTAGGGTGGGCGGACAATGAGCAGTTCTTC. It yields the protein CASSLGWADNEQFF.

This rearrangement joins TRBV27 to TRBJ2-7; TRBD2 aligns across 9 bases. The germline V gene has CDR1 MNHEY and CDR2 SMNVEV (reference sequence). The V and J ends lost 3 bases and 2 bases, in that order; junction bases with no gene match: 5. The CDR3 sequence is 15 residues long. The CDR3 DNA reads as TGTGCCAGCAGTTTCATGCGGGAGGGGCCCTACGAGCAGTACTTC. This encodes CASSFMREGPYEQYF.

The rearrangement uses TRBV28 and TRBJ1-2; D is ambiguous. Germline V gene lookup returns CDR1 MDHEN and CDR2 SYDVKM. Trimming took 7 bases from V and 6 from J, leaving 18 bases between them. The CDR3 sequence is 14 residues long. For the CDR3, the DNA is TGTGCCAGCACCAAAAGGCGGGGTCAGAATGGCTACACCTTC. This encodes CASTKRRGQNGYTF.

This clone was detected a few times. The chain links TRBV10-1 to TRBJ2-5; D is ambiguous. V was pared by 10 bases and J by 0 bases, with 15 bases between. The CDR3 consists of 14 residues. Germline V lookup: CDR1 WNHNN, CDR2 SYGVQD (reference sequence). This CDR3 is CATRTPRYQETQYF. The DNA for the CDR3 is TGCGCCACCAGAACGCCGAGGTACCAAGAGACCCAGTACTTC.

The chain employs TRBV12-3 or TRBV12-4 and TRBJ2-1; D unclear. V was pared by 1 base and J by 10 bases, with 5 bases between. This CDR3 is built from 11 residues. This chain's CDR3 is CASSLGGEQFF. The CDR3 DNA reads TGTGCCAGCAGTTTAGGAGGCGAGCAGTTCTTC.